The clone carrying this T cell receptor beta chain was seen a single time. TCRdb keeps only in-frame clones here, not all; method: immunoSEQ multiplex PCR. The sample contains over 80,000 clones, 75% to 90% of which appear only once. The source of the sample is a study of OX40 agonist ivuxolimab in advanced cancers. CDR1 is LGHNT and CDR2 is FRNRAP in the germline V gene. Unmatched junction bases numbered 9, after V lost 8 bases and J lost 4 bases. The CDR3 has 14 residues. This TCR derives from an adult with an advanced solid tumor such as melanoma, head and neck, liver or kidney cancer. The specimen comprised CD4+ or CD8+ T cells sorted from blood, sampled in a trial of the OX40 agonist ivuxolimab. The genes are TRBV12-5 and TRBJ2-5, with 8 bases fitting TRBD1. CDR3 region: CASHRTGWAETQYF. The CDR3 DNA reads TGTGCTAGTCATCGGACAGGGTGGGCAGAGACCCAGTACTTC.